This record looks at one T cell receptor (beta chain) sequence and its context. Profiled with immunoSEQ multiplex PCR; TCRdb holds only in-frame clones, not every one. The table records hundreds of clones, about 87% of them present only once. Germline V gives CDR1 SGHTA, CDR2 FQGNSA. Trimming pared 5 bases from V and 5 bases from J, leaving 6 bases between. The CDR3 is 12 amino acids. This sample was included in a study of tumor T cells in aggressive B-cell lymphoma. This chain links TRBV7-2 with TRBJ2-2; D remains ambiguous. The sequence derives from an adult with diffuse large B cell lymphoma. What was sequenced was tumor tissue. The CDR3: CASSPETGELFF. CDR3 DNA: TGTGCCAGCAGCCCTGAGACCGGGGAGCTGTTTTTT.